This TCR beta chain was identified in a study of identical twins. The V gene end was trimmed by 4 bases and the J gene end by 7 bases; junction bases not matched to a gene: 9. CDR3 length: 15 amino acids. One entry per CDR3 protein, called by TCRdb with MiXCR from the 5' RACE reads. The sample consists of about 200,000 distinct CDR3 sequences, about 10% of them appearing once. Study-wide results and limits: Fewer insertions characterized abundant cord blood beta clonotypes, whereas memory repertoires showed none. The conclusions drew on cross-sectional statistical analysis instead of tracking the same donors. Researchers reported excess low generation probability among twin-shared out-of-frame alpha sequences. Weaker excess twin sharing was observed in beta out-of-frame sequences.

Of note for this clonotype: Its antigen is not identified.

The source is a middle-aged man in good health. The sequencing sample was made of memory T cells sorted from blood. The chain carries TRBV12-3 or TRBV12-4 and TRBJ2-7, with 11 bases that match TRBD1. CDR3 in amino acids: CASSSQDRGRLEQYF. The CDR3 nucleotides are TGTGCCAGCAGTTCACAGGACAGGGGGCGCTTAGAGCAGTACTTC.